The TCR beta chain under discussion was sequenced for a study of blood T cell repertoires in COVID-19. The assay was immunoSEQ multiplex PCR, and TCRdb's table has in-frame clones only and misses some. Of 140,000 or so clones listed, about 80% were seen once; the top ten hold about 5.1%. Sequencing was performed on peripheral blood. This sequence was found in a human donor in a cohort sampled during active COVID-19.

CDR3 sequence (DNA): TGTGCCAGCAGCCGGGACAGGGAACAGCCCCAGCATTTT. Amino acid sequence: CASSRDREQPQHF. The chain couples TRBV3-1 (or the pseudogene TRBV3-2) to TRBJ1-5; TRBD1 matches at 9 bases. The V and J ends lost 4 bases and 7 bases, in that order; junction bases with no gene match: 2. CDR3 length: 13 residues. The germline CDR1 and CDR2 sequences are LGHDT and YNNKEL (reference sequence).